This TCR beta chain originates from a study of early T cells in non-severe SARS-CoV-2 infection. Study information: Whole-blood bulk RNA, unsorted, was sequenced, and chains were unpaired. Study results and limitations: Lookups in VDJdb leaned toward anti-spike CD8 responses and missed private and CD4 specificities.

This CDR3 is 13 amino acids long. Per the germline V gene, CDR1 is SNHLY and CDR2 is FYNNEI. Trimming pared 4 bases from V and 8 bases from J, leaving 14 bases between. As part of library construction, unique molecular identifiers were attached to individual cDNA molecules. Via MiXCR, TCRdb re-called the 5' RACE reads, giving one row per CDR3 protein. The sample carries about 76,000 distinct CDR3 sequences, around 11% recorded once. At least ten counts were recorded for this clonotype. What it binds is unknown. The rearrangement joins TRBV2 to TRBJ1-2; D may be TRBD1 (5 bases). The sequencing sample was made of whole blood. The sequence was obtained from an adult who was a healthcare worker with PCR-confirmed SARS-CoV-2 infection or an uninfected control (not recorded which). The chain's CDR3 is CASSVIGAGGYTF. CDR3 DNA: TGTGCCAGCAGTGTTATAGGGGCTGGAGGCTACACCTTC.